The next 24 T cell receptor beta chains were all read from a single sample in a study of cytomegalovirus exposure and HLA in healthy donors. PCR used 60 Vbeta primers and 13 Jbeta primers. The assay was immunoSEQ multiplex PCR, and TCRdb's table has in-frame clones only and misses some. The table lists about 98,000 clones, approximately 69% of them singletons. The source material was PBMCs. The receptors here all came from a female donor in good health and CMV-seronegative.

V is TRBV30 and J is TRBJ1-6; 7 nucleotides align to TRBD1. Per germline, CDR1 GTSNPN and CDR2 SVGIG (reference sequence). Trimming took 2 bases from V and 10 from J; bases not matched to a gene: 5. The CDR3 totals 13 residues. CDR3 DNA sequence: TGTGCCTGGAGTAATCAGGGGGAATCACCCCTCCACTTT. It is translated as CAWSNQGESPLHF.

The CDR3 coding sequence is TGTGCCAGCAGACCTAGGGGATCTCCGTACACTGAAGCTTTCTTT. This sequence encodes CASRPRGSPYTEAFF. V usage is TRBV27 and J usage is TRBJ1-1, with D possibly matching TRBD1 (5 bases). CDR3 length: 15 residues. The germline V gene has CDR1 MNHEY and CDR2 SMNVEV (reference sequence). The V gene lost 6 bases and the J gene lost 3 bases, with 17 bases spanning the gap.

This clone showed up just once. CDR3 sequence reads: CASSSGAGELFF. The DNA of the CDR3 is TGTGCCAGCAGCTCGGGGGCCGGGGAGCTGTTTTTT. This chain connects TRBV11-3 to TRBJ2-2, with D possibly being TRBD2 (6 bases). Trimming took off 4 bases at V and 6 bases at J, with 6 bases between the two ends. Germline CDR1 SGHNT, CDR2 YENEEA. The CDR3 is 12 amino acids. The entire variable domain, with the rest obtained from reference TRBV11-3 and TRBJ2-2, is as follows: EAGVVQSPRYKIIEKKQPVAFWCNPISGHNTLYWYLQNLGQGPELLIRYENEEAVDDSQLPKDRFSAERLKGVDSTLKIQPAELGDSAVYLCASSSGAGELFFGEGSRLTVL.

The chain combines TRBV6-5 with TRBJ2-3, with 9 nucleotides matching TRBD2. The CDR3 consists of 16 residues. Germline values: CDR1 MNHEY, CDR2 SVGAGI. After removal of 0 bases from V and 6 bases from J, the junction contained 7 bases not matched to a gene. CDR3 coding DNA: TGTGCCAGCAGTTACTCGGGCGGGGGGGCCTGGGATACGCAGTATTTT. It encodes CASSYSGGGAWDTQYF.

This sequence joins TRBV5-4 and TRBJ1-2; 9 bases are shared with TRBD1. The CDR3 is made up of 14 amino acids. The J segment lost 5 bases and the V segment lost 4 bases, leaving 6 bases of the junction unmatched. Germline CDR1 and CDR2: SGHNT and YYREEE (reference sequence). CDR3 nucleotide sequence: TGTGCCAGCAGCGTAGCCGGGACAGGGTATGGCTACACCTTC. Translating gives CASSVAGTGYGYTF. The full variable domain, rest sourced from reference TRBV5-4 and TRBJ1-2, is ETGVTQSPTHLIKTRGQQVTLRCSSQSGHNTVSWYQQALGQGPQFIFQYYREEENGRGNFPPRFSGLQFPNYSSELNVNALELDDSALYLCASSVAGTGYGYTFGSGTRLTVV.

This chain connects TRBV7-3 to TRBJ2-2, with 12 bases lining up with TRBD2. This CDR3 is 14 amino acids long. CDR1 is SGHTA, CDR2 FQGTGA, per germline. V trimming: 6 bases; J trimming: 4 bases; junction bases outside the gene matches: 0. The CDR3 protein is CASRTSGSTGELFF. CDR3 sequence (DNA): TGTGCCAGCAGGACTAGCGGGAGCACCGGGGAGCTGTTTTTT.

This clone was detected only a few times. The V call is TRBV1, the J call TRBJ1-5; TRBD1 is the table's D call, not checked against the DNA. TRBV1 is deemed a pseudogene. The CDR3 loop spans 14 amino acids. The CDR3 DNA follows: TGCACCAGCCATCCCACAGGGGACGATCAGCCCCAGCATTTT. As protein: CTSHPTGDDQPQHF.

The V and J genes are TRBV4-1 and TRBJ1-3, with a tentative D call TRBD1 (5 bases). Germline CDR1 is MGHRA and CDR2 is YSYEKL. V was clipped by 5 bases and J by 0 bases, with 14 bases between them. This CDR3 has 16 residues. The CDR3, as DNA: TGCGCCAGCAGCTTGGGTGGTGGGGCCTCTGGAAACACCATATATTTT. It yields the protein CASSLGGGASGNTIYF.

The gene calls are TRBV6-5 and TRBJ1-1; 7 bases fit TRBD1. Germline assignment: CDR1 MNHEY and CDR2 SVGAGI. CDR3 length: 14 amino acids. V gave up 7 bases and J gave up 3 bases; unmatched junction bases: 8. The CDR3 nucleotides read TGTGCCAGCAACTCCCAGGGGGTTGACACTGAAGCTTTCTTT. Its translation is CASNSQGVDTEAFF.

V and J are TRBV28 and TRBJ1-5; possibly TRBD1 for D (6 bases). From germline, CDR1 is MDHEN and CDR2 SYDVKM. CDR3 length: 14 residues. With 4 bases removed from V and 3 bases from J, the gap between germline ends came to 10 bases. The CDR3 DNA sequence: TGTGCCAGCAGTTCCCAGGGGTACAATCAGCCCCAGCATTTT. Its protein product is CASSSQGYNQPQHF.

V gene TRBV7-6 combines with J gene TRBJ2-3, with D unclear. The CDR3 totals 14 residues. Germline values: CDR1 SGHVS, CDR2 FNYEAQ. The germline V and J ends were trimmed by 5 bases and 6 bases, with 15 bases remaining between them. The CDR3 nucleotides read TGTGCCAGCAGCCCCGTCCTTCTCGGGGATACGCAGTATTTT. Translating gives CASSPVLLGDTQYF.

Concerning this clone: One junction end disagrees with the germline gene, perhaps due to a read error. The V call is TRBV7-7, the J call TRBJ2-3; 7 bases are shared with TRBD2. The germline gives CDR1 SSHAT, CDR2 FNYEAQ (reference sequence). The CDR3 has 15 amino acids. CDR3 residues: CASSLGGSPTDTQYF. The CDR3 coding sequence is TGTGCTAGCAGCTTGGGCGGGAGCCCCACAGATACGCAGTATTTT.

CDR3 region: CSVAGQGGYGYTF. CDR3 coding DNA: TGCAGCGTGGCGGGACAGGGTGGCTATGGCTACACCTTC. The chain uses TRBV29-1 and TRBJ1-2; 9 nucleotides agree with TRBD1. The CDR3 spans 13 residues. The germline CDR1 and CDR2 sequences are SQVTM and ANQGSEA. V was clipped by 6 bases and J by 4 bases; unmatched bases: 6.

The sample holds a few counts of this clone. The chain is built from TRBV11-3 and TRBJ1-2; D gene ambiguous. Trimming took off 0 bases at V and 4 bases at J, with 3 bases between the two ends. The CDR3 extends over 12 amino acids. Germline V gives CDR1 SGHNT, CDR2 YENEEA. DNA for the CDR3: TGTGCCAGCAGCTTAGACAGCTATGGCTACACCTTC. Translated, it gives CASSLDSYGYTF.

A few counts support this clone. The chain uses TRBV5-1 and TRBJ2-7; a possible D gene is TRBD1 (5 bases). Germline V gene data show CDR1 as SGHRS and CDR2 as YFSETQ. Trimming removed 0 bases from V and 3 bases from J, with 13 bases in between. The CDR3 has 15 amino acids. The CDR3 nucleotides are TGCGCCAGCAGCTTGGGAACACCACAGGTCTACGAGCAGTACTTC. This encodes CASSLGTPQVYEQYF.

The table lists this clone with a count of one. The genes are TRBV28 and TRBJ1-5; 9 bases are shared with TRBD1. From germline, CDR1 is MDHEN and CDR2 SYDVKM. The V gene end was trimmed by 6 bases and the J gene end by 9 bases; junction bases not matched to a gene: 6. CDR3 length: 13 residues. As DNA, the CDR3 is TGTGCCAGCAGCCGGACAGGGGAGATGCCCCAGCATTTT. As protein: CASSRTGEMPQHF.

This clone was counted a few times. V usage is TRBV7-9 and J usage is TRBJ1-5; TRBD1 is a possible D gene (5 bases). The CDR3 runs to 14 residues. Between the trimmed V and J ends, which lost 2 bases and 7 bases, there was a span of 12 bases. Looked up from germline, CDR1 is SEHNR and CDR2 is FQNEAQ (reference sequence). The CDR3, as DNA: TGTGCCAGCAGCTTAATGGGGGGGGAACAGCCCCAGCATTTT. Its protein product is CASSLMGGEQPQHF.

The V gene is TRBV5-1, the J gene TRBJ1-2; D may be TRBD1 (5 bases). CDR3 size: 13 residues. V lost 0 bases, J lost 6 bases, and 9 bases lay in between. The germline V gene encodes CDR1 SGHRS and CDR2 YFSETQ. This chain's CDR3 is CASSLAGSDGYTF. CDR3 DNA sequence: TGCGCCAGCAGCTTGGCAGGGTCAGATGGCTACACCTTC.

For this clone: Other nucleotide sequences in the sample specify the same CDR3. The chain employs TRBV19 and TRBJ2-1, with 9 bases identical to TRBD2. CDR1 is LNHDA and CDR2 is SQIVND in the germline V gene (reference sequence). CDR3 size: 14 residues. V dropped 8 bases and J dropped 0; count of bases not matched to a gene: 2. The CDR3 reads CASSSGDSYNEQFF. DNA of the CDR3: TGTGCCAGTTCTAGCGGGGACTCCTACAATGAGCAGTTCTTC.

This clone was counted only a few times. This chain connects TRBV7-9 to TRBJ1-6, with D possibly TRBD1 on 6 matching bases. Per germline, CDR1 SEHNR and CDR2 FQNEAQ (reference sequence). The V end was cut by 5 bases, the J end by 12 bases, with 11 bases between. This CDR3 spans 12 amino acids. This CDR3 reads CASSQGRLPLHF. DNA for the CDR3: TGTGCCAGCAGCCAGGGGCGGTTACCCCTCCACTTT.

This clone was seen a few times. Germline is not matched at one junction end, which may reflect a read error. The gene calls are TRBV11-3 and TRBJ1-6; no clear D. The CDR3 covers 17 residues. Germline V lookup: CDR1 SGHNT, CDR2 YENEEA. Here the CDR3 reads CDSSLVWPGSSDSPLHF. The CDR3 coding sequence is TGTGACAGCAGCCTCGTCTGGCCGGGTAGTTCCGATTCACCCCTCCACTTT.

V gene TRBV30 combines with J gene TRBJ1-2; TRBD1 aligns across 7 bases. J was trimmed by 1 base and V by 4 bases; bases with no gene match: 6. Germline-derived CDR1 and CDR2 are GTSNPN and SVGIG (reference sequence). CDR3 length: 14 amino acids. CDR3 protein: CAWTSQGLNYGYTF. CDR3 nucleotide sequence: TGTGCCTGGACCTCACAGGGGCTTAACTATGGCTACACCTTC.

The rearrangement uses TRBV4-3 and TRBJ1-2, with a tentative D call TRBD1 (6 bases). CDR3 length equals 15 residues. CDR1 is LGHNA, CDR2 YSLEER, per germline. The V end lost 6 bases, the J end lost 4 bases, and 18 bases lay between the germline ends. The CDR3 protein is CASRLSIQGIYGYTF. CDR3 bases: TGCGCCAGCAGACTTTCCATACAGGGAATCTATGGCTACACCTTC.

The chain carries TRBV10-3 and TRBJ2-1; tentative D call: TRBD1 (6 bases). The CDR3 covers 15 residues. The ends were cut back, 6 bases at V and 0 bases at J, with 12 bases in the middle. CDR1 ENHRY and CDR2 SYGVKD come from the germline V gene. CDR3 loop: CAISNRDNSYNEQFF. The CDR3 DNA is TGTGCCATCAGCAACCGGGACAACTCCTACAATGAGCAGTTCTTC.